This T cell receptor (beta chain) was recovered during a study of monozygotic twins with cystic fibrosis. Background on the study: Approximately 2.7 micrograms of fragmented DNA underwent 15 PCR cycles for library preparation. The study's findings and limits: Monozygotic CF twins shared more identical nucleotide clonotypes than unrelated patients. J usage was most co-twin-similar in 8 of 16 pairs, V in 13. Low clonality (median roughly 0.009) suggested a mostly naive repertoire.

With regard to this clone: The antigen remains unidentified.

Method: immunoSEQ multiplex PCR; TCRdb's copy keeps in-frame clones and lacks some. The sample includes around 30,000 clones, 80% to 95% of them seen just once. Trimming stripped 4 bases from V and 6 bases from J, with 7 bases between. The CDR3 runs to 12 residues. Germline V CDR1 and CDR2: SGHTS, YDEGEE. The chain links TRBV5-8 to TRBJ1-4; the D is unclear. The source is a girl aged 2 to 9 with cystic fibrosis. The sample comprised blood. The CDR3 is CASSNTDEKLFF. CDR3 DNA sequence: TGTGCCAGCAGCAACACTGATGAAAAACTGTTTTTT. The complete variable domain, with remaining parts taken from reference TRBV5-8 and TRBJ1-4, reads EAGVTQSPTHLIKTRGQQATLRCSPISGHTSVYWYQQALGLGLQFLLWYDEGEERNRGNFPPRFSGRQFPNYSSELNVNALELEDSALYLCASSNTDEKLFFGSGTQLSVL.